This T cell receptor beta chain originates from a study of shared clonotypes between healthy human individuals. The study's findings and limits: Represented genetic and exposure-history diversity was restricted by having few donors.

At least ten counts were recorded for this clone. No antigen is known for it. Other nucleotide sequences in the sample specify the same CDR3. Methods used by the authors: Filtering differed because ImmunoSEQ produced junction-only sequences that carried no quality scores. Sequencing was performed with immunoSEQ multiplex PCR; in TCRdb, only in-frame clones are kept and a portion is missing. V and J calls and clone size are given by that table; D and trimming were obtained from the DNA. The sample includes around 1,100,000 clones, around three quarters of them seen just once. Splitting the CD4+ cells yielded a CD45RA+ naive subset and a CD45RA-negative memory subset. In germline, CDR1 is MNHNY, CDR2 SVGAGI (reference sequence). Trimming took 4 bases from V and 8 from J, leaving 17 bases between them. CDR3 length: 14 amino acids.

The chain couples TRBV6-6 to TRBJ1-1, with D tentatively TRBD1 (5 bases). The clonotype originates from a man younger than 35 in good health. Some clones in this sample may be carry-over from other donors' samples. Sequenced sample: memory CD4+ T cells from PBMCs. As to subset: CD45RA-negative fraction. The DNA of the CDR3 is TGTGCCAGCAGTTGGGTACTGGGGGTTGGGGAAGCTTTCTTT. It encodes CASSWVLGVGEAFF.